The clone carrying this T cell receptor beta chain has a single count. Its antigen is undetermined. This entry belongs to a study of radiation and T cells in renal cell carcinoma. In the study overall: Nephrectomy followed 15 Gy stereotactic body radiation by 4 weeks. Study conclusions and caveats: No pretreatment tumor biopsies were available for baseline clonotypes. Top tumor clonotypes rose in blood 2 weeks post-radiation, then contracted.

As for time point: baseline pretreatment blood. Sample treatment: 15 Gy SBRT to primary tumor, nephrectomy 4 weeks later. The tumor was a clear cell renal cell carcinoma. The protocol was immunoSEQ multiplex PCR, while the TCRdb copy is restricted to in-frame clones and leaves out a portion. The sample shows 150,000 or so clones, around nine tenths of them seen only once. The ends were cut back, 7 bases at V and 6 bases at J, with 18 bases in the middle. Germline assignment: CDR1 SQVTM and CDR2 ANQGSEA. The CDR3 covers 13 residues. The sequence was obtained from a woman aged 45-60 years with renal cell carcinoma. This chain links TRBV29-1 with TRBJ1-1; D is undetermined. This specimen was blood, taken from a patient whose treatment included radiotherapy and nephrectomy. CDR3: CSARTPIGAEAFF. DNA for the CDR3: TGCAGCGCCCGGACCCCCATTGGGGCTGAAGCTTTCTTT.